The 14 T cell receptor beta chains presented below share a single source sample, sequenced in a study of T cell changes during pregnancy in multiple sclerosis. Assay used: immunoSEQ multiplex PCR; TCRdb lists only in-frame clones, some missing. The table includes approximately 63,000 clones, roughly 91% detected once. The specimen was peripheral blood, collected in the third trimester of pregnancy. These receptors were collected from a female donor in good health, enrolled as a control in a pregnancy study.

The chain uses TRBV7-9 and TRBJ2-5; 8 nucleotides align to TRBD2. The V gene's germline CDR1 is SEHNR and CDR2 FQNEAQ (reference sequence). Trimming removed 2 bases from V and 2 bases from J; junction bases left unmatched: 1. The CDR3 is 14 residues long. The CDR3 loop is CASSLSGRQETQYF. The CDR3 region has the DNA TGTGCCAGCAGCTTAAGCGGGAGACAAGAGACCCAGTACTTC.

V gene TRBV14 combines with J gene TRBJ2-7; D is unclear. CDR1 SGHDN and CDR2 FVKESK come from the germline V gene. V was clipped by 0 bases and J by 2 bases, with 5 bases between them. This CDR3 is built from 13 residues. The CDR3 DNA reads TGTGCCAGCAGCCAAGATCTAGCCTACGAGCAGTACTTC. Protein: CASSQDLAYEQYF.

The CDR3 sequence is CAWSLGDSYYEQYF. CDR3 DNA sequence: TGTGCCTGGAGTCTAGGGGACAGCTACTACGAGCAGTACTTC. The chain recombines TRBV30 with TRBJ2-7; TRBD1 matches at 7 bases. This CDR3 has 14 residues. Germline-derived CDR1 and CDR2 are GTSNPN and SVGIG (reference sequence). Trimming at V came to 2 bases and at J to 3 bases, leaving 7 bases not matched to a gene. Supplemented by reference TRBV30 and TRBJ2-7, the full variable domain reads SQTIHQWPATLVQPVGSPLSLECTVEGTSNPNLYWYRQAAGRGLQLLFYSVGIGQISSEVPQNLSASRPQDRQFILSSKKLLLSDSGFYLCAWSLGDSYYEQYFGPGTRLTVT.

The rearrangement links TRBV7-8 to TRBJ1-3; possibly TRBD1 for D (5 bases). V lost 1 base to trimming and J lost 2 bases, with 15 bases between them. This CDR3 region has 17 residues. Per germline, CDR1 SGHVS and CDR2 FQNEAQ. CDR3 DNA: TGTGCCAGCAGCTTAGGGGCAGGGATTCAACCTGGAAACACCATATATTTT. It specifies CASSLGAGIQPGNTIYF.

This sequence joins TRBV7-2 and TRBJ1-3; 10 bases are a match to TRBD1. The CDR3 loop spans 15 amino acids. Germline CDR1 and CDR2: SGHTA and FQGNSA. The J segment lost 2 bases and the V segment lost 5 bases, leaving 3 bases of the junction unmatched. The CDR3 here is CASSRDRGTGNTIYF. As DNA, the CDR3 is TGTGCCAGCAGCAGGGACAGGGGCACTGGAAACACCATATATTTT.

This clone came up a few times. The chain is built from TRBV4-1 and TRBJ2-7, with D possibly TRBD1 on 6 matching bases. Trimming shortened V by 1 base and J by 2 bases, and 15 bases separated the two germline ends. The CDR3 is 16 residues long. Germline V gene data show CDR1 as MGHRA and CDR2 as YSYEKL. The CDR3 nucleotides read TGCGCCAGCAGCCAAGGCAGCGACAGGATTACCTACGAGCAGTACTTC. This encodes CASSQGSDRITYEQYF.

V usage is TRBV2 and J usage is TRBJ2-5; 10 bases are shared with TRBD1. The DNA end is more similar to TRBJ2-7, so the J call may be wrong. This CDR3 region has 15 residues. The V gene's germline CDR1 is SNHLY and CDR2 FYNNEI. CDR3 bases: TGTGCCAGCAGTGACCGGACAGGGGGGATCTACGAGCAGTACTTC. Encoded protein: CASSDRTGGIYEQYF.

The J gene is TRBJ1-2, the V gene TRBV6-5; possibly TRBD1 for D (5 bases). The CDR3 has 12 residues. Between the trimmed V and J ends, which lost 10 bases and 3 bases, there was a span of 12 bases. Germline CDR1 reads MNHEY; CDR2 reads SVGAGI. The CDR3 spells CATAGGDYGYTF. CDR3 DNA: TGTGCCACCGCGGGGGGTGACTATGGCTACACCTTC.

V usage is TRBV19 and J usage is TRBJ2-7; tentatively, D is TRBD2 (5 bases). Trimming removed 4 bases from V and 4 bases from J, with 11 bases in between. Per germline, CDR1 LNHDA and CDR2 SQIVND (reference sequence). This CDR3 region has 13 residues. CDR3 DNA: TGTGCCAGTAGTACCACGAGAGGGTACGAGCAGTACTTC. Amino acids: CASSTTRGYEQYF. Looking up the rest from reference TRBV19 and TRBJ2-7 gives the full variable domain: DGGITQSPKYLFRKEGQNVTLSCEQNLNHDAMYWYRQDPGQGLRLIYYSQIVNDFQKGDIAEGYSVSREKKESFPLTVTSAQKNPTAFYLCASSTTRGYEQYFGPGTRLTVT.

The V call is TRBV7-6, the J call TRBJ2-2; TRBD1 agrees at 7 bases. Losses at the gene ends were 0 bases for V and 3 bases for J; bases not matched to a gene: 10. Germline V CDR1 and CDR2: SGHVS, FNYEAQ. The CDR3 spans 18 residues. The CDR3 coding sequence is TGTGCCAGCAGCTTAGCGCGCTTGGGACAGAGCTACACCGGGGAGCTGTTTTTT. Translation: CASSLARLGQSYTGELFF.

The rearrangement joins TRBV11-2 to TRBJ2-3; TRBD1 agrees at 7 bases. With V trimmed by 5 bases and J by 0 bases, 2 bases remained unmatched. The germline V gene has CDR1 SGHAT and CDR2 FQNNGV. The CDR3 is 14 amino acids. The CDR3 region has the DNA TGTGCCAGCAGCGCGACAGGGAGCACAGATACGCAGTATTTT. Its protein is CASSATGSTDTQYF. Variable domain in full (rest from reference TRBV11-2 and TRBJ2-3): EAGVAQSPRYKIIEKRQSVAFWCNPISGHATLYWYQQILGQGPKLLIQFQNNGVVDDSQLPKDRFSAERLKGVDSTLKIQPAKLEDSAVYLCASSATGSTDTQYFGPGTRLTVL.

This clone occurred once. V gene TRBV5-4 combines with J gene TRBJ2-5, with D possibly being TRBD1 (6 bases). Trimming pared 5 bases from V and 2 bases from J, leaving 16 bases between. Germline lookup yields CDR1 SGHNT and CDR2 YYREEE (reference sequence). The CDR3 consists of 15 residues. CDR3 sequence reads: CASSLPGTRQETQYF. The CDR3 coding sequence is TGTGCCAGCAGTTTGCCTGGGACAAGACAAGAGACCCAGTACTTC.

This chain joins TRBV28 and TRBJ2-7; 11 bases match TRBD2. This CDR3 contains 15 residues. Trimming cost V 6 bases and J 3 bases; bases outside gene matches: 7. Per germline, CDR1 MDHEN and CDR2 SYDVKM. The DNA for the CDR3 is TGTGCCAGCAGGGCACTAGCGGGAGCTAACTACGAGCAGTACTTC. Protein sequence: CASRALAGANYEQYF. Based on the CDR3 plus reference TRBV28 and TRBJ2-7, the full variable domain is DVKVTQSSRYLVKRTGEKVFLECVQDMDHENMFWYRQDPGLGLRLIYFSYDVKMKEKGDIPEGYSVSREKKERFSLILESASTNQTSMYLCASRALAGANYEQYFGPGTRLTVT.

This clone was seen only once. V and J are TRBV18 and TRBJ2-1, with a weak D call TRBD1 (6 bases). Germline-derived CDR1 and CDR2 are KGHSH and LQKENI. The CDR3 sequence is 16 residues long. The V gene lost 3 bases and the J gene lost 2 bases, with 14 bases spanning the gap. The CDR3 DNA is TGTGCCAGCTCACCCTCCAGGGGTCAGACCTACAATGAGCAGTTCTTC. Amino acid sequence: CASSPSRGQTYNEQFF.